The clone carrying this T cell receptor (beta chain) was detected ten times or more. The antigen remains undetermined. Individual cDNA molecules each received unique molecular identifiers attached to them. TCRdb re-called the 5' RACE reads through MiXCR, storing one row per CDR3 protein. The sample consists of roughly 70,000 distinct CDR3 sequences, around 12% of them appearing once. The data derive from a study of early T cells in non-severe SARS-CoV-2 infection. Overall study: Sequenced bulk RNA came from whole blood that was unsorted, and chains were unpaired.

CDR1 is LGHDT and CDR2 is YNNKEL in the germline V gene (reference sequence). This CDR3 region has 15 residues. Trimming left V 5 bases short and J 4 bases short, with 12 bases between. Overall study results and limits: VDJdb matching, biased toward anti-spike CD8 responses, missed private and CD4 specificities.

This sequence joins TRBV3-1 and TRBJ1-6; possible D gene TRBD1, 6 bases. This TCR came from an adult who was a healthcare worker with PCR-confirmed SARS-CoV-2 infection or an uninfected control (not recorded which). Specimen: whole blood. CDR3 protein: CASSNRDTYNSPLHF. The CDR3 DNA sequence: TGTGCCAGCAGCAACCGGGACACTTATAATTCACCCCTCCACTTT. The variable domain in full, with the rest retrieved from reference TRBV3-1 and TRBJ1-6, is DTAVSQTPKYLVTQMGNDKSIKCEQNLGHDTMYWYKQDSKKFLKIMFSYNNKELIINETVPNRFSPKSPDKAHLNLHINSLELGDSAVYFCASSNRDTYNSPLHFGNGTRLTVT.